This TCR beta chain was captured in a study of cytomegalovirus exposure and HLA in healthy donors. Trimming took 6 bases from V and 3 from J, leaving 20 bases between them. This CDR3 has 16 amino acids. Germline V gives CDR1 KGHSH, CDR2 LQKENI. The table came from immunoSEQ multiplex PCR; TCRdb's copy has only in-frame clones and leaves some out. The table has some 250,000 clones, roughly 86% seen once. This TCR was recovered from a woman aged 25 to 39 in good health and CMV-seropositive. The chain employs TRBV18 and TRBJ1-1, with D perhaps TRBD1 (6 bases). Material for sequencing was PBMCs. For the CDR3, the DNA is TGTGCCAGCTCGGACACTACCGGGACACGCTACACTGAAGCTTTCTTT. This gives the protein CASSDTTGTRYTEAFF. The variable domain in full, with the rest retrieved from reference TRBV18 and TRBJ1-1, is NAGVMQNPRHLVRRRGQEARLRCSPMKGHSHVYWYRQLPEEGLKFMVYLQKENIIDESGMPKERFSAEFPKEGPSILRIQQVVRGDSAAYFCASSDTTGTRYTEAFFGQGTRLTVV.